This T cell receptor beta chain was profiled in a study of T-cell memory formation after mild COVID-19. Whole-study findings and limits: CD4+ clones that contracted lay mainly in CM and EM; CD8+ ones lay in EMRA. Clones that shrank (day 15 to 85) were balanced CD4/CD8, whereas later expanders leaned CD4+. The second-wave clones peaking on day 37 were not confirmed as SARS-CoV-2-specific.

TCRdb recomputed calls from the 5' RACE reads with MiXCR, one row per CDR3 protein. The sample contains approximately 230,000 distinct CDR3 sequences, approximately 16% of which appear only once. Trimming took off 5 bases at V and 1 base at J, with 20 bases between the two ends. The CDR3 runs 17 residues. The V gene's germline CDR1 is SGHTA and CDR2 FQGTGA. This clonotype was seen more than once but under ten times. Its antigen is currently unknown. The sequencing input was PBMCs or a T cell subset sorted from them (not recorded which). This sequence originates from a man younger than 35 who had mild COVID-19 (a few samples of this study predate the infection). Cell type and time point are not known. The J gene is TRBJ1-1, the V gene TRBV7-3; weak D call: TRBD1 (5 bases). CDR3 loop: CASSDQQAYAGNTEAFF. CDR3 nucleotides: TGTGCCAGCAGCGACCAACAGGCCTATGCTGGGAACACTGAAGCTTTCTTT. The whole variable domain, remainder taken from reference TRBV7-3 and TRBJ1-1, is GAGVSQTPSNKVTEKGKYVELRCDPISGHTALYWYRQSLGQGPEFLIYFQGTGAADDSGLPNDRFFAVRPEGSVSTLKIQRTERGDSAVYLCASSDQQAYAGNTEAFFGQGTRLTVV.